This T cell receptor beta chain came from a study of tumor-infiltrating lymphocytes in localized non-small cell lung cancer. Study as a whole: Patients included smokers and never-smokers with various histologies, some sampled after neoadjuvant chemotherapy.

Method: immunoSEQ multiplex PCR; TCRdb's copy keeps in-frame clones and lacks some. This table has fewer than 8,000 clones, roughly 80% appearing once. This CDR3 has 16 residues. CDR1 SQVTM and CDR2 ANQGSEA come from the germline V gene. V dropped 3 bases and J dropped 0 bases, with 17 bases sitting between them. Findings and caveats of the study: No link was found between tumor T-cell fraction and recurrence-free survival. TCR sequencing covered a subset of patients with enough tissue.

The sample holds one count of this clone. As yet, its antigen is unknown. The source material was lung tumor tissue. The chain carries TRBV29-1 and TRBJ1-2; a weak D match, TRBD1 (5 bases). The clonotype comes from a human donor with non-small cell lung cancer. As DNA, the CDR3 is TGCAGCGTTGATGTTGGGCAGGGACCAGCTAACTATGGCTACACCTTC. This codes for CSVDVGQGPANYGYTF. Full variable domain (rest looked up from reference TRBV29-1 and TRBJ1-2): SAVISQKPSRDICQRGTSLTIQCQVDSQVTMMFWYRQQPGQSLTLIATANQGSEATYESGFVIDKFPISRPNLTFSTLTVSNMSPEDSSIYLCSVDVGQGPANYGYTFGSGTRLTVV.